These 9 T cell receptor beta chains came from one sample sequenced in a study of PD-L1 blockade in urothelial cancer. The protocol was immunoSEQ multiplex PCR, while the TCRdb copy is restricted to in-frame clones and leaves out a portion. The sample has tens of thousands of clones, roughly four fifths seen once. The sequencing here drew on PBMCs, taken around atezolizumab (anti-PD-L1) treatment. The receptors here all came from a man between 65 and 85 years old with urothelial cancer.

J is TRBJ2-1 and V is TRBV9; 7 bases map to TRBD2. After removal of 0 bases from V and 0 bases from J, the junction contained 12 bases not matched to a gene. The CDR3 runs to 19 residues. Germline CDR1 SGDLS, CDR2 YYNGEE. CDR3 residues: CASSVAPSGALSSYNEQFF. For the CDR3, the DNA is TGTGCCAGCAGCGTAGCTCCCAGCGGGGCTTTGAGCTCCTACAATGAGCAGTTCTTC.

This chain joins TRBV4-1 and TRBJ1-2, with a weak D call TRBD1 (5 bases). CDR1 is MGHRA, CDR2 YSYEKL, per germline. The V and J ends lost 0 bases and 1 base respectively, with 15 bases between them. The CDR3 is 17 residues long. This CDR3 reads CASSQESDRHINYGYTF. The DNA for the CDR3 is TGCGCCAGCAGCCAAGAATCCGACAGACACATTAACTATGGCTACACCTTC.

This clone was detected only once. J is TRBJ1-4 and V is TRBV4-1; TRBD1 might be the D (5 bases). Looked up from germline, CDR1 is MGHRA and CDR2 is YSYEKL. The CDR3 sequence is 13 residues long. Deletions cut 1 base from V and 6 bases from J, with 6 bases between. CDR3 nucleotide sequence: TGCGCCAGCAGCCAAGGGGGGGATGAAAAACTGTTTTTT. Translated, it gives CASSQGGDEKLFF.

The V and J genes are TRBV28 and TRBJ1-1; D not resolved. From germline, CDR1 is MDHEN and CDR2 SYDVKM. The CDR3 is 13 residues long. The V and J ends lost 2 bases and 1 base respectively, with 5 bases between them. As DNA, the CDR3 is TGTGCCAGCAGTTTACGGGAGAACACTGAAGCTTTCTTT. Its protein is CASSLRENTEAFF.

This clone was observed a handful of times. CDR3 nucleotides: TGTGCCAGCAGCTCTAGCGAGAAAGAGACCCAGTACTTC. This sequence encodes CASSSSEKETQYF. This chain uses TRBV7-9 with TRBJ2-5, with D perhaps TRBD2 (6 bases). This CDR3 comprises 13 residues. Deletions cut 4 bases from V and 3 bases from J, with 9 bases between. Germline lookup yields CDR1 SEHNR and CDR2 FQNEAQ (reference sequence).

CDR3 DNA sequence: TGTGCCAGCAGACAACGGGAGACTTACAATGAGCAGTTCTTC. Protein sequence: CASRQRETYNEQFF. The chain carries TRBV2 and TRBJ2-1, with D perhaps TRBD2 (6 bases). V lost 6 bases and J lost 4, with 13 bases in between. The CDR3 runs to 14 residues. Per germline, CDR1 SNHLY and CDR2 FYNNEI.

The chain combines TRBV5-1 with TRBJ1-2, with TRBD1 matching over 7 bases. V lost 4 bases and J lost 8; bases outside the gene matches: 14. CDR1 is SGHRS, CDR2 YFSETQ, per germline. The CDR3 loop spans 15 amino acids. The CDR3 here is CASSLEGAIRDGYTF. DNA for the CDR3: TGCGCCAGCAGCCTGGAGGGGGCCATTAGAGACGGCTACACCTTC.

The genes are TRBV27 and TRBJ1-1; 7 nucleotides align to TRBD1. The germline V gene has CDR1 MNHEY and CDR2 SMNVEV (reference sequence). The CDR3 spans 13 residues. The ends lost 5 bases at V and 11 bases at J; junction bases unmatched: 11. In nucleotides, the CDR3 is TGTGCCAGCAGTGTCCAGGGGACAGCTGTGGCTTTCTTT. Protein sequence: CASSVQGTAVAFF.

This clone was counted a few times. The V call is TRBV21-1, the J call TRBJ1-1; the table's D call, TRBD1, was not checked against the DNA. TRBV21-1 is classified as a pseudogene. The CDR3 totals 13 residues. The CDR3 here is CASSKEDRGLAFF. CDR3 coding DNA: TGTGCCAGCAGCAAAGAGGACAGGGGGTTGGCTTTCTTT.